The clone carrying this TCR beta chain showed up just a few times. The CDR3 covers 13 residues. Deletions cut 7 bases from V and 0 bases from J, with 7 bases between. Germline lookup yields CDR1 MNHNS and CDR2 SASEGT. This specimen belongs to a study of T cells after somatic rescue of genetic block. Profiled with immunoSEQ multiplex PCR; TCRdb holds only in-frame clones, not every one. The sample lists some 10,000 clones, around 73% occurring once. The J gene is TRBJ1-3, the V gene TRBV6-1; no firm D call. Source material: peripheral blood mononuclear cells (PBMCs). This sequence was found in a boy aged 5-17 years. The CDR3 sequence is CASKTPSGNTIYF. The CDR3 DNA is TGTGCCAGCAAAACACCCTCTGGAAACACCATATATTTT.